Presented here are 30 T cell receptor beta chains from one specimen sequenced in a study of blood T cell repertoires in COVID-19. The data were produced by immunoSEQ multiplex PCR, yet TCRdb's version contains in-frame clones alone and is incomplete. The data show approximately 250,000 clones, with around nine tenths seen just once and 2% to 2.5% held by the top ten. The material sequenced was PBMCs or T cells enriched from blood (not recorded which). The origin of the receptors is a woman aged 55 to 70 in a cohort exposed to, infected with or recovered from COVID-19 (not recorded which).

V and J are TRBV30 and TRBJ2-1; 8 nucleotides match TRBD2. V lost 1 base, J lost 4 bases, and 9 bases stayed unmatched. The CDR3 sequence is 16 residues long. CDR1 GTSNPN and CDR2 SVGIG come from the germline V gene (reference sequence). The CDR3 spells CAWSGHGLAGYNEQFF. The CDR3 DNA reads TGTGCCTGGAGTGGACATGGACTAGCAGGTTACAATGAGCAGTTCTTC.

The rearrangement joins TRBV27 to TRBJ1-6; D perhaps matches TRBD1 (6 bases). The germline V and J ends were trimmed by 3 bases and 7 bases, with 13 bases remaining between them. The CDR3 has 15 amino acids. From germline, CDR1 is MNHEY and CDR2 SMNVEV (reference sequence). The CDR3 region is CASSFSPGANSPLHF. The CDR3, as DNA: TGTGCCAGCAGTTTCTCCCCAGGGGCCAATTCACCCCTCCACTTT.

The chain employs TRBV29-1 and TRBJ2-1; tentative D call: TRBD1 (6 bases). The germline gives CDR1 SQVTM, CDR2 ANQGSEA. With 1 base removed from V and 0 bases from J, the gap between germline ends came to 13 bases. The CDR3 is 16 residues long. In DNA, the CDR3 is TGCAGCGTTGAAGGGATACAGGGACACTCCTACAATGAGCAGTTCTTC. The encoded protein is CSVEGIQGHSYNEQFF.

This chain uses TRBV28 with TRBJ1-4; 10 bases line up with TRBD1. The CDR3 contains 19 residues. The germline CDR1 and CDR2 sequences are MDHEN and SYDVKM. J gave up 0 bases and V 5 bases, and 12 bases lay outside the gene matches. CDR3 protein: CASSTSDRGRGPTNEKLFF. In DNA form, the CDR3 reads TGTGCCAGCAGTACGTCCGACAGGGGGCGGGGTCCAACTAATGAAAAACTGTTTTTT.

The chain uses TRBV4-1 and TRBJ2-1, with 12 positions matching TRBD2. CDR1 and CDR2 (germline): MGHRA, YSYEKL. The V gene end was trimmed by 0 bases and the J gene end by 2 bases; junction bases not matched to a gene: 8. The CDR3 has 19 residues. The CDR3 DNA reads TGCGCCAGCAGCCAAGACCCTAGCGGGAGGGCCGGGCCCTACAATGAGCAGTTCTTC. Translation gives CASSQDPSGRAGPYNEQFF.

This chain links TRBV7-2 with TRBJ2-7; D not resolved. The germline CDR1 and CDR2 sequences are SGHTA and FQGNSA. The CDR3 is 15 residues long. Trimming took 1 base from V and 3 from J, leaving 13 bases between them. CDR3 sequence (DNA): TGTGCCAGCAGCTTAGGGCCGGAGATGAGCTACGAGCAGTACTTC. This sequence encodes CASSLGPEMSYEQYF.

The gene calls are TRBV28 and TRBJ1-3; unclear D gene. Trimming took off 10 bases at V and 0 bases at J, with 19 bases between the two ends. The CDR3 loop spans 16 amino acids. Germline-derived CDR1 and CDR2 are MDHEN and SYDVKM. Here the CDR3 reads CATRRTARFSGNTIYF. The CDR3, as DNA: TGTGCCACGAGGAGGACGGCTCGGTTCTCTGGAAACACCATATATTTT.

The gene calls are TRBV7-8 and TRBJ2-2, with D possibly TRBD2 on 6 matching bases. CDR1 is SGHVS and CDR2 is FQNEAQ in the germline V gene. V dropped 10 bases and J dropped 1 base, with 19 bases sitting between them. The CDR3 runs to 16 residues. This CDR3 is CATQTPSGQNTGELFF. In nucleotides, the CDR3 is TGTGCCACCCAAACCCCCAGCGGGCAGAACACCGGGGAGCTGTTTTTT.

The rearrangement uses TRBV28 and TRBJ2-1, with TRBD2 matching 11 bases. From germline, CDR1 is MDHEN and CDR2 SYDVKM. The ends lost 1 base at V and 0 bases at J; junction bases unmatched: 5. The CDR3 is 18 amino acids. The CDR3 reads CASSLYGTSGSSYNEQFF. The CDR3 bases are TGTGCCAGCAGTTTATATGGTACTAGCGGGAGCTCCTACAATGAGCAGTTCTTC.

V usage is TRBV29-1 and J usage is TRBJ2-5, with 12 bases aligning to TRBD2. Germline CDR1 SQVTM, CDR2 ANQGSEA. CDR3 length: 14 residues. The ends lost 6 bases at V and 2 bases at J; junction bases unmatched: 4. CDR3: CSVLAGGGQETQYF. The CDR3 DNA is TGCAGCGTCCTAGCGGGAGGGGGGCAAGAGACCCAGTACTTC.

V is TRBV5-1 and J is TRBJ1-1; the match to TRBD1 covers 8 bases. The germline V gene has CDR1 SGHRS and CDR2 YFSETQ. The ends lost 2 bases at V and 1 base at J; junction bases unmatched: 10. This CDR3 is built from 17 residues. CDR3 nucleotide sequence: TGCGCCAGCAGCTTCAACCCAGGGGGCATTGGGAACACTGAAGCTTTCTTT. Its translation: CASSFNPGGIGNTEAFF.

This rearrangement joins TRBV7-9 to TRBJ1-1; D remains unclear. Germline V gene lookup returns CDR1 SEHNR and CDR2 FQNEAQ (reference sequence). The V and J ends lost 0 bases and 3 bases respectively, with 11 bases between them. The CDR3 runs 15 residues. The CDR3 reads CASSLAGREDTEAFF. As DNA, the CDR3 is TGTGCCAGCAGCTTAGCGGGGAGGGAGGACACTGAAGCTTTCTTT.

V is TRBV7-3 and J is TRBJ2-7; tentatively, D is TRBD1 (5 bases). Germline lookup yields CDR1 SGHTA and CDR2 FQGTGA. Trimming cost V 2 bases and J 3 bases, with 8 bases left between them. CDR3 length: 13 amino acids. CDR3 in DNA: TGTGCCAGCAGCTTAGGACAAGACTACGAGCAGTACTTC. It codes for CASSLGQDYEQYF. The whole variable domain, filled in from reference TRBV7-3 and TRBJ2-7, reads GAGVSQTPSNKVTEKGKYVELRCDPISGHTALYWYRQSLGQGPEFLIYFQGTGAADDSGLPNDRFFAVRPEGSVSTLKIQRTERGDSAVYLCASSLGQDYEQYFGPGTRLTVT.

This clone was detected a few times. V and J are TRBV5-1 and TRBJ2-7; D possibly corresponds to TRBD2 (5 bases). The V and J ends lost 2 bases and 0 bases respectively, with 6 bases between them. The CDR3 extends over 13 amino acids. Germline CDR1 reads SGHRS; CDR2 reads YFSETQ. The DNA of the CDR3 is TGCGCCAGCAGCTTTCGGGACTCCTACGAGCAGTACTTC. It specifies CASSFRDSYEQYF.

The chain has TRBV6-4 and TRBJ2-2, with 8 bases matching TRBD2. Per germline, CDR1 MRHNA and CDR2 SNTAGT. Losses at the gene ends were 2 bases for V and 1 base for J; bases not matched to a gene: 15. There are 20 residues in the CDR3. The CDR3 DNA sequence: TGTGCCAGCAGTGACCTCAGGCGACTAGCGAGAGTAGGGAACACCGGGGAGCTGTTTTTT. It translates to CASSDLRRLARVGNTGELFF.

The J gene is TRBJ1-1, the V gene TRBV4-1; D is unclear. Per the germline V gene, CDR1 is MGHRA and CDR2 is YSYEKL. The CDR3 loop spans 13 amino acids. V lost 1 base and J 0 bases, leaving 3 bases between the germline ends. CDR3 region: CASSQGVNTEAFF. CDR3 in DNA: TGCGCCAGCAGCCAAGGAGTGAACACTGAAGCTTTCTTT.

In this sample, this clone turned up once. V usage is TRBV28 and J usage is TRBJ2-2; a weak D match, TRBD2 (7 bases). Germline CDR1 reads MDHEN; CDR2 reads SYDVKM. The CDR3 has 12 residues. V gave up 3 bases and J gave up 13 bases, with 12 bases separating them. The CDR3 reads CASSFGGARLFF. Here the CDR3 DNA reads TGTGCCAGCAGTTTTGGGGGGGCGCGGCTGTTTTTT.

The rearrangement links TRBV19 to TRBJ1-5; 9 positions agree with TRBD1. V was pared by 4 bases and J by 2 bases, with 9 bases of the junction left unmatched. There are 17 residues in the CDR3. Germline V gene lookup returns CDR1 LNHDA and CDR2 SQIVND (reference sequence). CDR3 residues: CASSKGQGSGGNQPQHF. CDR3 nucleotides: TGTGCCAGTAGTAAGGGACAGGGCTCGGGGGGCAATCAGCCCCAGCATTTT.

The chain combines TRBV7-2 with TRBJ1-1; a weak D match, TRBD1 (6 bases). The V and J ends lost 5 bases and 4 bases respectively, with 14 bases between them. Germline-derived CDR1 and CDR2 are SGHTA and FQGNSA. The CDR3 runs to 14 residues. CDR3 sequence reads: CASSLRGAGTEAFF. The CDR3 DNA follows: TGTGCCAGCAGCCTTCGGGGGGCCGGCACTGAAGCTTTCTTT.

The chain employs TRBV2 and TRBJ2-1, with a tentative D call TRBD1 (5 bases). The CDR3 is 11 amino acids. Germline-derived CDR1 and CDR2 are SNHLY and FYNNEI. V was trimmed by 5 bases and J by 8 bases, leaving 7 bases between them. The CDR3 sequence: CASSQGHEQFF. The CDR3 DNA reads TGTGCCAGCAGTCAGGGCCATGAGCAGTTCTTC.

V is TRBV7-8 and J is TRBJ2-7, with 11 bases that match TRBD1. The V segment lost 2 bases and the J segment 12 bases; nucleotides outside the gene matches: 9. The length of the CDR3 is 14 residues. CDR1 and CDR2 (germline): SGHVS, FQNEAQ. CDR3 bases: TGTGCCAGCAGCTTACACCCGGGACAGGGGGATTCGTACTTC. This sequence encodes CASSLHPGQGDSYF.

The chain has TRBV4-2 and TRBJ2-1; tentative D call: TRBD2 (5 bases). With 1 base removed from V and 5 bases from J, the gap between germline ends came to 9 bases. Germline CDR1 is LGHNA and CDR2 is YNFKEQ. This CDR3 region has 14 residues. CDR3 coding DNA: TGTGCCAGCAGCCAAGGGGAGACTGACAATGAGCAGTTCTTC. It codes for CASSQGETDNEQFF.

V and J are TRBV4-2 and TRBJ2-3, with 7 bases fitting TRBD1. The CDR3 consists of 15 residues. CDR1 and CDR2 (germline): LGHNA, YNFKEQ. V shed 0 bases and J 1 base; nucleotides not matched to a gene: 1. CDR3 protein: CASSQDGQGTDTQYF. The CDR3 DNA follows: TGTGCCAGCAGCCAAGATGGACAGGGCACAGATACGCAGTATTTT.

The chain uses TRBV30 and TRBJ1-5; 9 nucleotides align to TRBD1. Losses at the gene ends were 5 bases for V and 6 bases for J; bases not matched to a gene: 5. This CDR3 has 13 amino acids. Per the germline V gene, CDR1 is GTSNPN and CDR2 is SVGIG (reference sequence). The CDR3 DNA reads TGTGCCTGGGACACAGGGGGCATTCAGCCCCAGCATTTT. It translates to CAWDTGGIQPQHF. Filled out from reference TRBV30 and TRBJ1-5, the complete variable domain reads SQTIHQWPATLVQPVGSPLSLECTVEGTSNPNLYWYRQAAGRGLQLLFYSVGIGQISSEVPQNLSASRPQDRQFILSSKKLLLSDSGFYLCAWDTGGIQPQHFGDGTRLSIL.

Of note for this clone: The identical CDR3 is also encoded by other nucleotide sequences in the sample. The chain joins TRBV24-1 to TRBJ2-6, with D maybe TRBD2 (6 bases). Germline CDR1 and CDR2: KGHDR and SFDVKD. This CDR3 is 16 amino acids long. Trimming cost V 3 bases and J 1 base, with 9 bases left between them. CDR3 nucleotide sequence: TGTGCCACCAGTGATCCGGGACTTTCTGGGGCCAACGTCCTGACTTTC. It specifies CATSDPGLSGANVLTF.

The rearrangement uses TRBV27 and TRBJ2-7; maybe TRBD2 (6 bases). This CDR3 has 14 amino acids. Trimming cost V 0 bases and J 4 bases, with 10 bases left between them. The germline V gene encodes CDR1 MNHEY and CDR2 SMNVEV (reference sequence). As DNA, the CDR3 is TGTGCCAGCAGTTTATCGTCGGGAGCGTACGAGCAGTACTTC. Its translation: CASSLSSGAYEQYF.

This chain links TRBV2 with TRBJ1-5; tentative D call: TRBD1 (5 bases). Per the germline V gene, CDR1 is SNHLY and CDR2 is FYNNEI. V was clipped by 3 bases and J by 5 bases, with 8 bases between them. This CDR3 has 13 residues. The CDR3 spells CASSEGGHQPQHF. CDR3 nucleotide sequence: TGTGCCAGCAGTGAGGGGGGACATCAGCCCCAGCATTTT.

CDR3 sequence (DNA): TGTGCCAGCAGCTCGGGACAGGGGGCCTATGGCTACACCTTC. It encodes CASSSGQGAYGYTF. The rearrangement joins TRBV7-9 to TRBJ1-2, with 12 bases identical to TRBD1. CDR3 length: 14 residues. Germline V gene data show CDR1 as SEHNR and CDR2 as FQNEAQ (reference sequence). The V and J ends lost 4 bases and 4 bases, in that order; junction bases with no gene match: 1.

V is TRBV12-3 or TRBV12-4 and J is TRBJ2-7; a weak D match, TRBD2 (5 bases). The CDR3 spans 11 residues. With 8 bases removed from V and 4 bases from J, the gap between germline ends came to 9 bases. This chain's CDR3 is CASAEGYEQYF. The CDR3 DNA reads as TGTGCCAGCGCTGAGGGTTACGAGCAGTACTTC.

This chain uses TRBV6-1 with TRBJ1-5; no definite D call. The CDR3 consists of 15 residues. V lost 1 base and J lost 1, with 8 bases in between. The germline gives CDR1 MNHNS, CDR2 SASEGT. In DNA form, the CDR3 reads TGTGCCAGCAGTGAAGTTGGCACGAGCAATCAGCCCCAGCATTTT. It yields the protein CASSEVGTSNQPQHF.